This passage covers 7 T cell receptor beta chains from one sample sequenced in a study of blood T cell repertoires in COVID-19. Sequencing used immunoSEQ multiplex PCR; TCRdb keeps in-frame clones, though not all of them. The table records 55,000 or so clones, about 87% of them present only once. Material for sequencing was peripheral blood. The receptors shown here come from a man in his fifties or sixties with active or convalescent COVID-19.

The chain combines TRBV6-1 with TRBJ1-5; 8 bases agree with TRBD1. The CDR3 is 16 amino acids. Trimming took 2 bases from V and 0 from J; bases not matched to a gene: 3. CDR1 and CDR2 from the germline V gene are MNHNS and SASEGT. The CDR3 loop is CASSEQGAYSNQPQHF. The DNA of the CDR3 is TGTGCCAGCAGTGAACAGGGGGCCTATAGCAATCAGCCCCAGCATTTT.

J is TRBJ2-3 and V is TRBV27; D is unresolved. Looked up from germline, CDR1 is MNHEY and CDR2 is SMNVEV (reference sequence). This CDR3 contains 14 residues. The germline V and J ends were trimmed by 4 bases and 0 bases, with 8 bases remaining between them. CDR3 residues: CASSSRFSTDTQYF. Here the CDR3 DNA reads TGTGCCAGCAGTTCGCGGTTCAGCACAGATACGCAGTATTTT.

This clone was seen more than once but under ten times. The chain uses TRBV9 and TRBJ2-1; 7 bases agree with TRBD2. J was trimmed by 3 bases and V by 4 bases; bases with no gene match: 10. The CDR3 runs 16 residues. Looked up from germline, CDR1 is SGDLS and CDR2 is YYNGEE. This CDR3 reads CASSPQIGGSYNEQFF. The CDR3 region has the DNA TGTGCCAGCAGCCCCCAGATCGGCGGGAGCTACAATGAGCAGTTCTTC.

Points on this clone: Different DNA sequences within this sample yield the same CDR3. The chain has TRBV18 and TRBJ1-1, with 8 bases lining up with TRBD1. J gave up 1 base and V 6 bases, and 4 bases lay outside the gene matches. Germline assignment: CDR1 KGHSH and CDR2 LQKENI. The CDR3 loop spans 14 amino acids. The chain's CDR3 is CASSSDRANTEAFF. The CDR3, as DNA: TGTGCCAGCTCCTCGGACAGGGCGAACACTGAAGCTTTCTTT.

This clone has a handful of counts. The chain carries TRBV9 and TRBJ2-1; 8 nucleotides align to TRBD2. V lost 4 bases, J lost 6 bases, and 3 bases stayed unmatched. CDR3 length: 13 residues. Per germline, CDR1 SGDLS and CDR2 YYNGEE. CDR3 loop: CASSPGGGNEQFF. The DNA of the CDR3 is TGTGCCAGCAGCCCGGGGGGGGGCAATGAGCAGTTCTTC.

The chain joins TRBV14 to TRBJ1-1, with a weak D call TRBD1 (5 bases). The V gene's germline CDR1 is SGHDN and CDR2 FVKESK. This CDR3 is built from 13 residues. V dropped 0 bases and J dropped 10 bases, with 12 bases sitting between them. DNA of the CDR3: TGTGCCAGCAGCCAAGATCGACGCCAGGGAGCTTTCTTT. Protein sequence: CASSQDRRQGAFF.

CDR3 residues: CASSPSRGTGNQPQHF. In nucleotides, the CDR3 is TGTGCCAGCAGCCCAAGTCGAGGGACAGGCAATCAGCCCCAGCATTTT. This chain connects TRBV11-2 to TRBJ1-5; 7 bases map to TRBD1. The ends lost 5 bases at V and 2 bases at J; junction bases unmatched: 9. There are 16 residues in the CDR3. The germline gives CDR1 SGHAT, CDR2 FQNNGV.